These T cell receptor beta chains were read from a single sample in a study of OX40 agonist ivuxolimab in advanced cancers. Sequencing was performed with immunoSEQ multiplex PCR; in TCRdb, only in-frame clones are kept and a portion is missing. The table lists roughly 64,000 clones, roughly 80% of them singletons. The source was CD4+ or CD8+ T cells sorted from blood, collected in a trial of the OX40 agonist ivuxolimab. The source is an adult with an advanced solid tumor such as melanoma, head and neck, liver or kidney cancer. Both conserved end residues are trimmed from each CDR3. Each record gives: V gene, CDR3 protein.

TRBV7-9 ASSPTSRHYEQY
TRBV13 ASSHYSGGNTEAF
TRBV10-2 ASKEGLGTDTQY
TRBV19 ASSPHFAGGYNEQF
TRBV19 ASSMARYSNQPQH
TRBV6-5 ASKRGRGGNTIY
TRBV29-1 SVVRGGNEQF
TRBV7-2 ASSLVFQGTDTQY
TRBV7-3 ASSVGSNTEAF
TRBV19 ASSMAGSSYNEQF
TRBV11-2 ASSSLEGAAAEAF
TRBV11-2 ASSLGLAVNEQF
TRBV2 ASRGSMVSYEQY
TRBV7-9 ASSLFGARRIYTDTQY
TRBV14 AISFSDRPSSYEQY
TRBV19 ASSISARAISNEKLF
TRBV2 ASRGRERSYNEQF
TRBV9 ASSVYIGATQY
TRBV19 ASSIDRRQGASEQY
TRBV5-1 ASSPDRVSHGYT
TRBV5-8 ASSFGTGVTYEQY
TRBV7-2 ASSSRTGSANYGYT
TRBV29-1 SVESEAGAF
TRBV28 ASSLGQRNSPLH
TRBV7-8 ASSYGTASNYGYT